One and the same sample provided the 18 T cell receptor beta chains below, sequenced in a study of cytomegalovirus exposure and HLA in healthy donors. The PCR contained 60 Vbeta and 13 Jbeta primers. Assay used: immunoSEQ multiplex PCR; TCRdb lists only in-frame clones, some missing. The sample holds over 100,000 clones, around 68% seen once. Sequencing was performed on PBMCs. Source of these receptors: a human donor in good health.

This chain joins TRBV2 and TRBJ1-1; TRBD1 agrees at 8 bases. Trimming cost V 4 bases and J 11 bases; bases outside gene matches: 9. CDR3 length equals 13 residues. Per germline, CDR1 SNHLY and CDR2 FYNNEI. The CDR3 DNA follows: TGTGCCAGCAGTGTACAGCAGGGGGCCGGGGCTTTCTTT. It specifies CASSVQQGAGAFF.

This chain links TRBV30 with TRBJ2-7; 7 nucleotides line up with TRBD1. CDR3 size: 14 residues. CDR1 is GTSNPN and CDR2 is SVGIG in the germline V gene (reference sequence). V dropped 5 bases and J dropped 5; count of bases not matched to a gene: 12. The CDR3 is CAWSKTGWYDEQYF. The DNA for the CDR3 is TGTGCCTGGTCAAAGACAGGGTGGTACGACGAGCAGTACTTC. Together with reference TRBV30 and TRBJ2-7, the CDR3 gives the full variable domain: SQTIHQWPATLVQPVGSPLSLECTVEGTSNPNLYWYRQAAGRGLQLLFYSVGIGQISSEVPQNLSASRPQDRQFILSSKKLLLSDSGFYLCAWSKTGWYDEQYFGPGTRLTVT.

The genes are TRBV28 and TRBJ1-2; 7 bases agree with TRBD1. CDR3 size: 14 residues. The germline gives CDR1 MDHEN, CDR2 SYDVKM. V trimming: 6 bases; J trimming: 0 bases; junction bases outside the gene matches: 4. The CDR3 is CASSQGVPNYGYTF. Here the CDR3 DNA reads TGTGCCAGCAGCCAGGGGGTACCTAACTATGGCTACACCTTC.

This chain uses TRBV7-2 with TRBJ2-7; 7 bases fit TRBD1. After removal of 5 bases from V and 3 bases from J, the junction contained 7 bases not matched to a gene. CDR1 is SGHTA and CDR2 is FQGNSA in the germline V gene. The CDR3 covers 14 residues. Here the CDR3 DNA reads TGTGCCAGCAGCGCTTTCGACAGGGTCTACGAGCAGTACTTC. Translating it yields CASSAFDRVYEQYF.

There are a few counts of this clone. The V gene is TRBV9, the J gene TRBJ2-2; the D gene is possibly TRBD2 (5 bases). The CDR3 runs 14 residues. V was shortened by 3 bases and J by 6 bases, with 12 bases between the two germline ends. CDR1 SGDLS and CDR2 YYNGEE come from the germline V gene. CDR3 residues: CASSGTASAGELFF. The CDR3 DNA reads as TGTGCCAGCAGCGGGACTGCCTCGGCCGGGGAGCTGTTTTTT.

The chain links TRBV7-9 to TRBJ2-7; a possible D gene is TRBD2 (5 bases). Per germline, CDR1 SEHNR and CDR2 FQNEAQ (reference sequence). V lost 3 bases and J 0 bases, leaving 9 bases between the germline ends. The CDR3 has 14 residues. The CDR3 DNA is TGTGCCAGCAGCTTGGGAGTGGCCTCCTACGAGCAGTACTTC. Translated: CASSLGVASYEQYF. Looking up the rest from reference TRBV7-9 and TRBJ2-7 gives the full variable domain: DTGVSQNPRHKITKRGQNVTFRCDPISEHNRLYWYRQTLGQGPEFLTYFQNEAQLEKSRLLSDRFSAERPKGSFSTLEIQRTEQGDSAMYLCASSLGVASYEQYFGPGTRLTVT.

The chain recombines TRBV9 with TRBJ2-1, with TRBD2 matching over 13 bases. CDR3 length: 16 residues. With 0 bases clipped from V and 5 bases from J, the junction kept 2 bases outside the gene matches. Germline-derived CDR1 and CDR2 are SGDLS and YYNGEE. The CDR3 loop is CASSVGGTSGDNEQFF. The CDR3, as DNA: TGTGCCAGCAGCGTAGGTGGGACTAGCGGGGACAATGAGCAGTTCTTC.

V and J are TRBV5-1 and TRBJ2-1; TRBD2 agrees at 9 bases. The CDR3 consists of 14 residues. Germline lookup yields CDR1 SGHRS and CDR2 YFSETQ. Trimming cost V 0 bases and J 6 bases; bases outside gene matches: 1. CDR3 sequence reads: CASSLVSGSNEQFF. CDR3 DNA sequence: TGCGCCAGCAGCTTGGTTAGCGGGAGCAATGAGCAGTTCTTC.

V gene TRBV19 combines with J gene TRBJ2-7, with 12 bases fitting TRBD1. The CDR3 covers 12 residues. J was trimmed by 5 bases and V by 9 bases; bases with no gene match: 2. The germline V gene encodes CDR1 LNHDA and CDR2 SQIVND (reference sequence). CDR3 loop: CASGTGGNEQYF. Here the CDR3 DNA reads TGTGCCAGCGGGACAGGGGGCAACGAGCAGTACTTC.

This clone was observed a handful of times. The gene calls are TRBV9 and TRBJ2-7; 9 positions match TRBD1. Unmatched junction bases numbered 5, after V lost 2 bases and J lost 2 bases. The CDR3 sequence is 15 residues long. Germline V gene sequence: CDR1 SGDLS, CDR2 YYNGEE. The CDR3: CASSVGDRDTYEQYF. The CDR3 nucleotides read TGTGCCAGCAGCGTCGGGGACAGGGATACCTACGAGCAGTACTTC.

The V call is TRBV4-1, the J call TRBJ2-7; the D gene is possibly TRBD2 (7 bases). V lost 0 bases to trimming and J lost 2 bases, with 11 bases between them. The CDR3 has 15 residues. The germline V gene encodes CDR1 MGHRA and CDR2 YSYEKL. CDR3 DNA: TGCGCCAGCAGCCAAGAAGGGGGGGGAACCTACGAGCAGTACTTC. This codes for CASSQEGGGTYEQYF.

This clone is a singleton in its sample. This rearrangement joins TRBV27 to TRBJ1-1, with D perhaps TRBD1 (5 bases). Trimming pared 7 bases from V and 4 bases from J, leaving 13 bases between. This CDR3 comprises 13 residues. CDR1 MNHEY and CDR2 SMNVEV come from the germline V gene (reference sequence). CDR3 bases: TGTGCCAGCACCCTAGGGGTGGGCACTGAAGCTTTCTTT. Translated: CASTLGVGTEAFF.

The rearrangement joins TRBV7-9 to TRBJ2-7, with D tentatively TRBD2 (5 bases). Germline CDR1 is SEHNR and CDR2 is FQNEAQ (reference sequence). V lost 6 bases and J lost 4, with 10 bases in between. The CDR3 consists of 12 residues. The CDR3 sequence: CASSQEVYEQYF. The DNA of the CDR3 is TGTGCCAGCAGTCAGGAGGTGTACGAGCAGTACTTC.

The genes are TRBV11-3 and TRBJ2-4; TRBD2 agrees at 9 bases. V was pared by 0 bases and J by 3 bases, with 9 bases of the junction left unmatched. The CDR3 runs 18 residues. Germline V gene lookup returns CDR1 SGHNT and CDR2 YENEEA. CDR3 in DNA: TGTGCCAGCAGCTTAGATCGGGGTAGCGGGAGTTTCAAAAACATTCAGTACTTC. Amino acid sequence: CASSLDRGSGSFKNIQYF.

The chain combines TRBV7-2 with TRBJ1-5; no reliable D call. The germline CDR1 and CDR2 sequences are SGHTA and FQGNSA. V was shortened by 0 bases and J by 6 bases, with 15 bases between the two germline ends. The CDR3 is 16 amino acids. The CDR3 region has the DNA TGTGCCAGCAGCTTAGCGTCGGCAGGCACAAGTCAGCCCCAGCATTTT. Translation gives CASSLASAGTSQPQHF.

The chain uses TRBV4-1 and TRBJ2-5, with D unclear. Near its end, the DNA agrees better with TRBJ2-7, so the J call may be wrong. CDR3 length equals 16 residues. Germline V gene data show CDR1 as MGHRA and CDR2 as YSYEKL. CDR3 sequence: CASSQDWAMFSYEQYF. CDR3 DNA: TGCGCCAGCAGCCAAGATTGGGCCATGTTCTCCTACGAGCAGTACTTC.

V and J are TRBV10-2 and TRBJ1-1; D ambiguous. The CDR3 loop spans 14 amino acids. V lost 0 bases, J lost 0 bases, and 5 bases lay in between. Germline V gives CDR1 WSHSY, CDR2 SAAADI. The CDR3 coding sequence is TGCGCCAGCAGTGAGTCGAGTCTGAACACTGAAGCTTTCTTT. Translation: CASSESSLNTEAFF.

This chain uses TRBV9 with TRBJ1-2; unclear D gene. CDR1 and CDR2 from the germline V gene are SGDLS and YYNGEE. The CDR3 is 16 residues long. V shed 0 bases and J shed 4 bases, with 16 bases lying between them. CDR3 sequence: CASSVERTPSPYGYTF. The CDR3 DNA is TGTGCCAGCAGCGTAGAGCGGACGCCCTCTCCCTATGGCTACACCTTC.